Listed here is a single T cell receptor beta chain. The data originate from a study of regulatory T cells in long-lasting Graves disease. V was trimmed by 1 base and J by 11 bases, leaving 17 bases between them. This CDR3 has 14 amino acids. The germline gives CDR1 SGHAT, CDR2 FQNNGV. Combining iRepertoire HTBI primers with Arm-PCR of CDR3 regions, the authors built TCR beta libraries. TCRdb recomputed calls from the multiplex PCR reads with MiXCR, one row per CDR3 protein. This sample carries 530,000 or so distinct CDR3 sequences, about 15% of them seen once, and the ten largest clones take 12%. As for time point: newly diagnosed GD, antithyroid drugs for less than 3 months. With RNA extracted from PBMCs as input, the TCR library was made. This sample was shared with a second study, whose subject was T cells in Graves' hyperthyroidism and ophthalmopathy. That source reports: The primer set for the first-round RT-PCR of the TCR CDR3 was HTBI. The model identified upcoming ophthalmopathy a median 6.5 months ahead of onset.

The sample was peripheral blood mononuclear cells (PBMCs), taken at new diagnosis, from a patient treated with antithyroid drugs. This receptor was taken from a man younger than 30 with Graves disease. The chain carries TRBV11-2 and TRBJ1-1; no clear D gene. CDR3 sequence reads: CASSLGGYSPPAFF. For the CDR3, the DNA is TGTGCCAGCAGCTTAGGAGGTTATTCTCCCCCCGCTTTCTTT.